This is a list of T cell receptor beta chains from one sample in a study of T cells in Graves' hyperthyroidism and ophthalmopathy. TCRdb processed the multiplex PCR reads anew with MiXCR; each CDR3 protein has one entry. This table holds over 500,000 distinct CDR3 sequences, 12% to 15% found once. The sample was blood. The receptors here all came from a middle-aged woman with Graves' hyperthyroidism. The CDR3 runs from the conserved cysteine through the conserved F or W. The D gene is left open where the match is weak. Some rows mark clone size as missing; the rest say once, few, many or name a class of expanded clone.

TRBD2,TRBJ2-1,many,TRBV27,15,TGTGCCAGCAGGATCACCCGACTAGCAGGGTATGAGCAGTTCTTC,CASRITRLAGYEQFF
TRBD2,TRBJ2-1,many,TRBV29-1,15,TGCAGCGTTGAGGTGGGACTAGCGGGGGAGGTGGAGCAGTTCTTC,CSVEVGLAGEVEQFF
TRBD1,TRBJ2-1,many,TRBV5-1,13,TGCGCCAGCAGCTCGAGAGGGGGCGCTGAGCAGTTCTTC,CASSSRGGAEQFF
TRBD1,TRBJ1-1,many,TRBV10-3,13,TGTGCCATCAACGGACAGGGGTACACTGAAGCTTTCTTT,CAINGQGYTEAFF
TRBD1,TRBJ2-1,.,TRBV3-1,16,TGTGCCAGCAGCCCTCAGGGGGTCGTATCCTACAATGAGCAGTTCTTC,CASSPQGVVSYNEQFF
.,TRBJ1-1,many,TRBV3-1,13,TGTGCCAGCACCCATGGGGAGAACACTGAAGCTTTCTTT,CASTHGENTEAFF
.,TRBJ2-2,many,TRBV3-1,16,TGTGCCAGCAGCCAAGCGGGCAGGGGAAACACCGGGGAGCTGTTTTTT,CASSQAGRGNTGELFF
TRBD2,TRBJ2-2,few,TRBV13,15,TGTGCCAGCAGCCTAAGCGGGAGCGGCACCGGGGAGCTGTTTTTT,CASSLSGSGTGELFF
TRBD2,TRBJ2-3,few,TRBV11-2,14,TGTGCCAGCACAACGACGGGAGGGCCAGATACGCAGTATTTT,CASTTTGGPDTQYF
.,TRBJ2-5,.,TRBV19,13,TGTGCCAGTAGTATAAGATACCAAGAGACCCAGTACTTC,CASSIRYQETQYF
.,TRBJ2-1,many,TRBV5-1,13,TGCGCCAGCAGGGTAGGGATAGACAATGAGCAGTTCTTC,CASRVGIDNEQFF
.,TRBJ1-2,many,TRBV12-3/TRBV12-4,17,TGTGCCAGCAGTTTAGTTTCCGTGGGGGGGCCCCCCGATGGCTACACCTTC,CASSLVSVGGPPDGYTF
.,TRBJ2-3,.,TRBV5-1,14,TGCGCCAGCAGCTTGAGTATTAGCACAGATACGCAGTATTTT,CASSLSISTDTQYF
.,TRBJ2-2,few,TRBV27,17,TGTGCCAGCAGTTTCAACCCGGGACCGACCATGGCCGGGGAGCTGTTTTTT,CASSFNPGPTMAGELFF
TRBD1,TRBJ2-2,.,TRBV20-1,14,TGCAGTGCTAGGGAAGGGGGCTACACCGGGGAGCTGTTTTTT,CSAREGGYTGELFF
.,TRBJ2-4,few,TRBV12-3/TRBV12-4,15,TGTGCCAGCAGCCCCTATTCGATCGCCAAAAACATTCAGTACTTC,CASSPYSIAKNIQYF
TRBD2,TRBJ2-7,many,TRBV28,16,TGTGCCAGCAGCGTCTCTAGCGGGAACAACGCCTACGAGCAGTACTTC,CASSVSSGNNAYEQYF
TRBD2,TRBJ2-1,.,TRBV13,17,TGTGCCAGCAGCTTAGAAGCGGGAGGGCCGGGATACAATGAGCAGTTCTTC,CASSLEAGGPGYNEQFF
TRBD2,TRBJ2-7,many,TRBV28,16,TGTGCCAGCAGGCTTACCGGGACTAGCGGGCCCTACGAGCAGTACTTC,CASRLTGTSGPYEQYF
.,TRBJ1-2,.,TRBV6-2/TRBV6-3,11,TGTGCCAGCAGTTCACTTGGCGGCTACACCTTC,CASSSLGGYTF
.,TRBJ1-2,many,TRBV28,11,TGTGCCAGCAGTTCCTTTTTTGGCTACACCTTC,CASSSFFGYTF
.,TRBJ1-1,.,TRBV20-1,12,TGCAGTGCTACCCCAGGGGACACTGAAGCTTTCTTT,CSATPGDTEAFF
TRBD1,TRBJ2-5,once,TRBV20-1,14,TGCAGTGCTAGGGACCGGGACAGGGATGAGACCCAGTACTTC,CSARDRDRDETQYF
.,TRBJ1-4,few,TRBV11-2,20,TGTGCCAGCAGCTTAGACCTCCCGGCCAGCTTATTTGCAACTAATGAAAAACTGTTTTTT,CASSLDLPASLFATNEKLFF
TRBD1,TRBJ2-3,many,TRBV20-1,15,TGCAGTGCTAGAAGCCCGACAGGGAACACAGATACGCAGTATTTT,CSARSPTGNTDTQYF
TRBD1,TRBJ1-2,few,TRBV27,12,TGTGCCACAGGGACAGAAATTAATGGCTACACCTTC,CATGTEINGYTF
TRBD2,TRBJ2-1,many,TRBV6-2/TRBV6-3,15,TGTGCCAGCAGGCCACTAGCGAGAACCTACAATGAGCAGTTCTTC,CASRPLARTYNEQFF
.,TRBJ2-7,.,TRBV4-1,14,TGCGCCAGCAGCCAAGATTTGGACATCTACGAGCAGTACTTC,CASSQDLDIYEQYF
.,TRBJ2-1,many,TRBV6-1,17,TGTGCCAGCAGTGAAGAAGCCCAGAGTGTGGCGTACAATGAGCAGTTCTTC,CASSEEAQSVAYNEQFF
.,TRBJ1-3,.,TRBV18,18,TGTGCCAGCTCACCGGGGACACCTTCTAAATTCTCTGGAAACACCATATATTTT,CASSPGTPSKFSGNTIYF
TRBD1,TRBJ2-1,few,TRBV7-9,15,TGTGCCAGCAGCTTTTCGACAGGGCCCAACAATGAGCAGTTCTTC,CASSFSTGPNNEQFF
.,TRBJ1-2,.,TRBV6-1,13,TGTGCCAGCTCCCAGGGGCCCGCCTATGGCTACACCTTC,CASSQGPAYGYTF
.,TRBJ2-2,.,TRBV5-4,12,TGTGCCAGCAGCCCCCCGGGCGGGGAGCTGTTTTTT,CASSPPGGELFF
TRBD1,TRBJ2-7,many,TRBV28,14,TGTGCCAGCAGTTTGCGACAGGGGGTCTACGAGCAGTACTTC,CASSLRQGVYEQYF
.,TRBJ2-5,many,TRBV2,17,TGTGCCAGCAGTGAAGCAGCCAGGGGCCCCAACCAAGAGACCCAGTACTTC,CASSEAARGPNQETQYF
TRBD2,TRBJ2-2,many,TRBV12-3/TRBV12-4,15,TGTGCCAGCAGCCCCGGGGTAGCGGGCACCGGGGAGCTGTTTTTT,CASSPGVAGTGELFF
.,TRBJ2-7,.,TRBV6-1,12,TGTGCCAGCAGTGAAGCAGAAACGCGGCAGTACTTC,CASSEAETRQYF
.,TRBJ2-7,.,TRBV27,13,TGTGCCAGCAGTTTGGGAGGAACCTGCGAGCAGTACTTC,CASSLGGTCEQYF
TRBD1,TRBJ1-5,.,TRBV6-1,17,TGTGCCAGCCTAAGGGGACAGGGAGGCTATAGCAATCAGCCCCAGCATTTT,CASLRGQGGYSNQPQHF
.,TRBJ2-2,few,TRBV20-1,15,TGCAGTGCTAGAGCGCTAGCCGGGAACACCGGGGAGCTGTTTTTT,CSARALAGNTGELFF
.,TRBJ2-1,.,TRBV28,14,TGTGCCAGCACGGTAATAGCGACAGAAAATGAGCAGTTCTTC,CASTVIATENEQFF
TRBD1,TRBJ1-2,many,TRBV25-1,14,TGTGCCAGCAGTGGATCTGGACAGGCTGGGGGCTACACCTTC,CASSGSGQAGGYTF
.,TRBJ2-1,many,TRBV4-1,16,TGCGCCAGCAGCCAAGGACGGTGGGGGTTTAACAATGAGCAGTTCTTC,CASSQGRWGFNNEQFF